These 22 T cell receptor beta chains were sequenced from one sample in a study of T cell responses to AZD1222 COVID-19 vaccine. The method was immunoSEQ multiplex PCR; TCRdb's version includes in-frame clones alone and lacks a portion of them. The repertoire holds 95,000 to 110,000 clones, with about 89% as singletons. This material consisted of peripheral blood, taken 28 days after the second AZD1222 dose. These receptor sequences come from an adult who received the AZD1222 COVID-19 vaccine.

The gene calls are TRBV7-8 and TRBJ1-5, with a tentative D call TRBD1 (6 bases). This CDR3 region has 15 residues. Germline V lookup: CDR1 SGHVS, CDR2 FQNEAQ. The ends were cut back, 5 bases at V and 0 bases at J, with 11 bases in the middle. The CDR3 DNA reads TGTGCCAGCAGCCCGGGGGGCTATAGCAATCAGCCCCAGCATTTT. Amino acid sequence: CASSPGGYSNQPQHF.

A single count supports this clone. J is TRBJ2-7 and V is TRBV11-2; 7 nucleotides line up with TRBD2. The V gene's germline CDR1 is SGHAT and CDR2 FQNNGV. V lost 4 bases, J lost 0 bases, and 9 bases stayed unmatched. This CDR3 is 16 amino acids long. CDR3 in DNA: TGTGCCAGCAGCTCCATACTGGGACTACACTCCTACGAGCAGTACTTC. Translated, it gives CASSSILGLHSYEQYF.

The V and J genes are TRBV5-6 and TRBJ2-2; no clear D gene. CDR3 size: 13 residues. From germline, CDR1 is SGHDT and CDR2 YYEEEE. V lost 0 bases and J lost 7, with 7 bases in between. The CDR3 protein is CASSLAGYGELFF. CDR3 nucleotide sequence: TGTGCCAGCAGCTTGGCTGGTTACGGGGAGCTGTTTTTT.

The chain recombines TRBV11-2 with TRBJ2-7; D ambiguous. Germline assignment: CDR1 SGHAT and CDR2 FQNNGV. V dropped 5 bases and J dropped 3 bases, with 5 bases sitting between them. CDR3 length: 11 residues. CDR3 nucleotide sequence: TGTGCCAGCAGCCGCAACTACGAGCAGTACTTC. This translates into CASSRNYEQYF. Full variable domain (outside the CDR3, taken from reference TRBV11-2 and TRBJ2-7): EAGVAQSPRYKIIEKRQSVAFWCNPISGHATLYWYQQILGQGPKLLIQFQNNGVVDDSQLPKDRFSAERLKGVDSTLKIQPAKLEDSAVYLCASSRNYEQYFGPGTRLTVT.

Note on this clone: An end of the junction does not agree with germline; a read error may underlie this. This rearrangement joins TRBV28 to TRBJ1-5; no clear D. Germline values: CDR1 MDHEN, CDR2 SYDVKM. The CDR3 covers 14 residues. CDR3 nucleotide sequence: TGTGCCAACAGTTTTGTGGATAGCAATCAGCCCCAGCATTTT. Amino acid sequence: CANSFVDSNQPQHF.

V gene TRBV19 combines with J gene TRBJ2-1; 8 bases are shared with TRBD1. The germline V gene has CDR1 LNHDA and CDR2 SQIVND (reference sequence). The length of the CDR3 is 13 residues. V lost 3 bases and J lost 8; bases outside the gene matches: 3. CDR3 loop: CASSIGTGYEQFF. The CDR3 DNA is TGTGCCAGTAGTATTGGGACAGGCTATGAGCAGTTCTTC.

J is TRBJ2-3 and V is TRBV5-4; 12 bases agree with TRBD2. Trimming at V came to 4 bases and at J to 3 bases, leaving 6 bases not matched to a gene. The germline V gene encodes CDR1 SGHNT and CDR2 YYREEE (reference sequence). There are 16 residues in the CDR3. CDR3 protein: CASSPTSGGWTDTQYF. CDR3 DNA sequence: TGTGCCAGCAGCCCGACTAGCGGGGGTTGGACAGATACGCAGTATTTT. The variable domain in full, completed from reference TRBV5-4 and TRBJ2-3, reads ETGVTQSPTHLIKTRGQQVTLRCSSQSGHNTVSWYQQALGQGPQFIFQYYREEENGRGNFPPRFSGLQFPNYSSELNVNALELDDSALYLCASSPTSGGWTDTQYFGPGTRLTVL.

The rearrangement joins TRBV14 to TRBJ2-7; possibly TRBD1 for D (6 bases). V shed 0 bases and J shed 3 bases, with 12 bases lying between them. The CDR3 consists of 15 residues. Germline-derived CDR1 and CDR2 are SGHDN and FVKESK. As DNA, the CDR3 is TGTGCCAGCAGCCAAGATCGGACAGTTGTCTACGAGCAGTACTTC. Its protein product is CASSQDRTVVYEQYF.

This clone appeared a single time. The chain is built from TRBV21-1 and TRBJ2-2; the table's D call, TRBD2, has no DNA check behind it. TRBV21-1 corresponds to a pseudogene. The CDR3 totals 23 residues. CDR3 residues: CASSKRFDSGRAHFYANTGELFF. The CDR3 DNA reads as TGTGCCAGCAGCAAACGGTTTGATAGCGGGAGGGCTCATTTCTACGCGAACACCGGGGAGCTGTTTTTT.

The CDR3 region has the DNA TGCGCCAGCAGCCAAGATTTCGCCGGGGAGCTGTTTTTT. Translating gives CASSQDFAGELFF. V gene TRBV4-3 combines with J gene TRBJ2-2; D is unclear. Germline V gives CDR1 LGHNA, CDR2 YSLEER. This CDR3 region has 13 residues. Trimming stripped 0 bases from V and 6 bases from J, with 5 bases between.

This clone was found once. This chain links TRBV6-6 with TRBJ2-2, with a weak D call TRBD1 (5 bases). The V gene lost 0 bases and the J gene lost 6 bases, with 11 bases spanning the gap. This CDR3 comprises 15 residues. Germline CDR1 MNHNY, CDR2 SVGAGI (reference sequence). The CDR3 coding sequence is TGTGCCAGCAGTTACTCGAGTGTAGGGGCCGGGGAGCTGTTTTTT. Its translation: CASSYSSVGAGELFF.

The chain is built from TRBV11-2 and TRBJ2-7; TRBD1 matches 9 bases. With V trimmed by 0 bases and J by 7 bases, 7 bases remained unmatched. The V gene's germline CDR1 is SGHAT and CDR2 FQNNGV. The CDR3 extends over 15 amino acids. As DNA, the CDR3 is TGTGCCAGCAGCTTAGATCTCGACAGGGGGTTTGAGCAGTACTTC. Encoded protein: CASSLDLDRGFEQYF.

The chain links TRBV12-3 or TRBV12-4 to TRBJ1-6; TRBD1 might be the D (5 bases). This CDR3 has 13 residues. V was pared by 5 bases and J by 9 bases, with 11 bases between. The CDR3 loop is CASSLGQASPLHF. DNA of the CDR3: TGTGCCAGCAGTCTTGGACAAGCTTCACCCCTCCACTTT.

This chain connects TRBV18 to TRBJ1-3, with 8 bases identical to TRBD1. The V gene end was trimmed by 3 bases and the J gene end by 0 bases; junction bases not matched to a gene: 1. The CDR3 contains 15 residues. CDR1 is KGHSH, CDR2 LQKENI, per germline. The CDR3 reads CASSPTGGSGNTIYF. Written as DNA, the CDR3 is TGTGCCAGCTCACCTACAGGGGGCTCTGGAAACACCATATATTTT.

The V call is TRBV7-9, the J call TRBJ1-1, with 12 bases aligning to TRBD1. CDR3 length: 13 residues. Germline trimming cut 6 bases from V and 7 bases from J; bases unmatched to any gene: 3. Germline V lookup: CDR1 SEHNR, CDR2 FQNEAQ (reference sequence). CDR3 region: CASRGQGAHEAFF. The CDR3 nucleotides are TGTGCCAGCAGGGGACAGGGGGCGCATGAAGCTTTCTTT.

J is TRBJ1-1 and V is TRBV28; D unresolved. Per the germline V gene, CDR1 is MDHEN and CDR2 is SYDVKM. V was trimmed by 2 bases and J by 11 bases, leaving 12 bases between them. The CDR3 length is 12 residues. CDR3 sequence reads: CASSLSQSRAFF. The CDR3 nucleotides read TGTGCCAGCAGTTTAAGTCAGTCCCGGGCTTTCTTT.

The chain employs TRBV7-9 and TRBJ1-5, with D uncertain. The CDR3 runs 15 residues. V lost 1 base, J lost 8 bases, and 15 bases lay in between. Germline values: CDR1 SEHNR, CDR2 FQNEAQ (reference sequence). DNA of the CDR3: TGTGCCAGCAGCTTAGAAGGGCCTCCTGGGGAGCCCCAGCATTTT. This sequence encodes CASSLEGPPGEPQHF.

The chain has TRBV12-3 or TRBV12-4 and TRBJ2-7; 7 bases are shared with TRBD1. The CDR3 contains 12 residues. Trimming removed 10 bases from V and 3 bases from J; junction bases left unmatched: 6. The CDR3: CATQTGFYEQYF. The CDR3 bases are TGTGCCACCCAGACAGGGTTCTACGAGCAGTACTTC.

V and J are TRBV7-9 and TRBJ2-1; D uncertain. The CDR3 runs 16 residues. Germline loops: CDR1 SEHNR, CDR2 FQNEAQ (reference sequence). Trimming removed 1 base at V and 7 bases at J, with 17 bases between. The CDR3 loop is CASSLVPGGDKNEQFF. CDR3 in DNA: TGTGCCAGCAGCTTAGTTCCGGGTGGCGACAAGAATGAGCAGTTCTTC.

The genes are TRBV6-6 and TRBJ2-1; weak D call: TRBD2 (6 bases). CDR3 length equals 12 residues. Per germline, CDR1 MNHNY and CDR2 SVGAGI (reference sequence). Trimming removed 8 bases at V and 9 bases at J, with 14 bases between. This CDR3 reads CASGTLNSEQFF. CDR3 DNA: TGTGCCAGCGGGACTCTTAATAGTGAGCAGTTCTTC.

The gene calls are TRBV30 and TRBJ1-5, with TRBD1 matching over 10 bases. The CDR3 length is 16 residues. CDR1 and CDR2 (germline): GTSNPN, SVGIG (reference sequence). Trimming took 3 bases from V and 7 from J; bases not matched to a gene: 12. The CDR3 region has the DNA TGTGCCTGGAGAAAGGCCGGGACAGGGGAATACCAGCCCCAGCATTTT. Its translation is CAWRKAGTGEYQPQHF.

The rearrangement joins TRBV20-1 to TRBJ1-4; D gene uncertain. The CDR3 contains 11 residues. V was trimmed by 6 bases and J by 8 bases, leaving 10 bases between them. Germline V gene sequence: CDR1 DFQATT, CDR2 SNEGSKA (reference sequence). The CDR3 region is CSATRGEKLFF. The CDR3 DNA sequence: TGCAGTGCCACCCGTGGGGAAAAACTGTTTTTT.